This T cell receptor beta chain is from a study of blood T cell repertoires in COVID-19. Study overall: The United States, Italy and Spain provided the acute and convalescent COVID-19 samples. T cells, B-cell-depleted T cells, or PBMCs provided the cDNA or gDNA that served as material.

Source study methods: Estimation of nucleated cell counts relied on the amplification of reference gene primers. Sequenced by immunoSEQ multiplex PCR; TCRdb stores in-frame clones only, minus some. That table supplies the V and J calls and clone size; D and trimming were determined from the DNA. This repertoire shows roughly 92,000 clones, 80% to 90% found once; its top ten account for around 7.4%. The source of this sequence is a human donor with acute or convalescent COVID-19. The donor label of this sample is uncertain. What was sequenced was peripheral blood.

The CDR3 protein is CATSDLGRGEETQYF. CDR3 DNA sequence: TGTGCCACCAGTGATTTGGGGCGGGGGGAAGAGACCCAGTACTTC. The chain has TRBV24-1 and TRBJ2-5, with TRBD2 identical over 8 bases. The germline CDR1 and CDR2 sequences are KGHDR and SFDVKD. This CDR3 spans 15 amino acids. Unmatched junction bases numbered 2, after V lost 0 bases and J lost 3 bases.